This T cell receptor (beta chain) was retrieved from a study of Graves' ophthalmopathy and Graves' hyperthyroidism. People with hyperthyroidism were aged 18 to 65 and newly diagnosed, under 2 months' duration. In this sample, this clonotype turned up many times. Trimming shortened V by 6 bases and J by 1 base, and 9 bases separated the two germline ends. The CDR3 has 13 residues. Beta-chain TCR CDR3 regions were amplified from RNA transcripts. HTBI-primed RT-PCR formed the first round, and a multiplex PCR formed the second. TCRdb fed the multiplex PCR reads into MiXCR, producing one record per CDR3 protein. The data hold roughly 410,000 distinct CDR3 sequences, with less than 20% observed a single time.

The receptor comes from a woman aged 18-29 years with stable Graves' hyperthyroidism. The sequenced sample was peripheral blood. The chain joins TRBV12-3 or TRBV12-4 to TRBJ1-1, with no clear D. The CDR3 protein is CASRKLRNTEAFF. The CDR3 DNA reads TGTGCCAGCAGAAAGCTCAGGAACACTGAAGCTTTCTTT.